This T cell receptor beta chain derives from a study of control samples from healthy donors and cancer patients. Clones were read by immunoSEQ multiplex PCR, and TCRdb kept only the in-frame ones, dropping some. The table includes 150,000 or so clones, about 90% detected once. The germline CDR1 and CDR2 sequences are SGHVS and FNYEAQ. The CDR3 extends over 15 amino acids. The ends were cut back, 5 bases at V and 3 bases at J, with 16 bases in the middle. This chain connects TRBV7-6 to TRBJ1-1; D uncertain. The sequence was obtained from a woman aged 50 to 60 in good health. Input material: blood. The DNA for the CDR3 is TGTGCCAGCAGCCTCCAATCCACAAGGGACACTGAAGCTTTCTTT. Protein: CASSLQSTRDTEAFF.